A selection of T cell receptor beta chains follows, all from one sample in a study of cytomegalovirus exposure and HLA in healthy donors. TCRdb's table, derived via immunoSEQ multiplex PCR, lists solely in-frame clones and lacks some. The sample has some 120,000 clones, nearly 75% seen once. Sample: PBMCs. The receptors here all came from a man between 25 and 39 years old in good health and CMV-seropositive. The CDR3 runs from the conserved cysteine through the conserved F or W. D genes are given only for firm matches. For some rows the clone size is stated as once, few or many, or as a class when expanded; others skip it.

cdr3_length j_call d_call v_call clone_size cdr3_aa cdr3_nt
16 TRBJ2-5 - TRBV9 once CASSVDNRVQWETQYF TGTGCCAGCAGCGTAGATAACAGAGTTCAATGGGAGACCCAGTACTTC
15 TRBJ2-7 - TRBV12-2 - CASRLESTVDYEQYF TGTGCAAGTCGCTTAGAAAGCACGGTAGACTACGAGCAGTACTTC
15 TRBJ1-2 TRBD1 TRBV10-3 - CAISESPRQGYGYTF TGTGCCATCAGTGAGTCCCCGAGACAGGGGTATGGCTACACCTTC
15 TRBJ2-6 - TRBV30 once CARSEGPAGANVLTF TGTGCCCGGTCGGAGGGTCCAGCTGGGGCCAACGTCCTGACTTTC
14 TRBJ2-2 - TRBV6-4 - CASSAQGDTGELFF TGTGCCAGCAGTGCACAGGGCGACACCGGGGAGCTGTTTTTT
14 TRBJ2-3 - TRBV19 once CASSIRPIGNTQYF TGTGCCAGTAGTATCCGGCCCATCGGGAATACGCAGTATTTT
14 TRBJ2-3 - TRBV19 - CASSIRGGADTQYF TGTGCCAGTAGTATCAGAGGGGGGGCAGATACGCAGTATTTT
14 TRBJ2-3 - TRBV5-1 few CASSVAENTDTQYF TGCGCCAGCAGCGTGGCCGAGAACACAGATACGCAGTATTTT
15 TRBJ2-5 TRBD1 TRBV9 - CASSAGDRDEETQYF TGTGCCAGCAGCGCCGGGGACAGGGACGAAGAGACCCAGTACTTC
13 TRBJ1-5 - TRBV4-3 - CASSQDIQQPQHF TGCGCCAGCAGCCAAGATATCCAGCAGCCCCAGCATTTT
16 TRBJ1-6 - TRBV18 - CASSPPGGNGNSPLHF TGTGCCAGCTCACCACCGGGGGGTAATGGGAATTCACCCCTCCACTTT
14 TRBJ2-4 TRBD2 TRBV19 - CASSTSGGKNIQYF TGTGCCAGTAGTACTAGCGGGGGGAAAAACATTCAGTACTTC
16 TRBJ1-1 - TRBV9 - CASSHPPGGLNTEAFF TGTGCCAGCAGCCACCCCCCGGGAGGGTTGAACACTGAAGCTTTCTTT
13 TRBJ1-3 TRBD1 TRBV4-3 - CASSQGQGSTIYF TGCGCCAGCAGCCAAGGACAGGGTTCCACCATATATTTT
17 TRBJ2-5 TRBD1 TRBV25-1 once CASSIRDRAGGQETQYF TGTGCCAGCAGTATCCGGGACAGGGCTGGGGGACAAGAGACCCAGTACTTC
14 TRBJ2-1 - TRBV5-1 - CASSPGRGGLEQFF TGCGCCAGCAGCCCGGGCCGAGGAGGGCTCGAGCAGTTCTTC
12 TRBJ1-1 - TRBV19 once CASSHGQIEAFF TGTGCCAGTAGTCACGGACAGATTGAAGCTTTCTTT
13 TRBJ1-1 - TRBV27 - CASSPHRLLKAFF TGTGCCAGCAGTCCCCACCGACTGTTAAAAGCTTTCTTT
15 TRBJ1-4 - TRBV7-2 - CASSLLGGANEKLFF TGTGCCAGCAGCTTATTGGGGGGAGCTAATGAAAAACTGTTTTTT
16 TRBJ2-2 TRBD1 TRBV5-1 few CASSLDGQGSTGELFF TGCGCCAGCAGCTTGGACGGACAGGGAAGCACCGGGGAGCTGTTTTTT
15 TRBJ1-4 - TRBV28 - CASSFGGTTNEKLFF TGTGCCAGCAGTTTCGGCGGCACAACTAATGAAAAACTGTTTTTT
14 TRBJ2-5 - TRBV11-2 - CASSLGAYQETQYF TGTGCCAGCAGCTTAGGGGCTTATCAAGAGACCCAGTACTTC
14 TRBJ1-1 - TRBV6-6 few CASSPQVSNTEAFF TGTGCCAGCAGCCCACAGGTGTCGAACACTGAAGCTTTCTTT
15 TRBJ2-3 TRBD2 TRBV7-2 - CASRPAGGHTDTQYF TGTGCCAGCCGGCCGGCGGGGGGTCACACAGATACGCAGTATTTT
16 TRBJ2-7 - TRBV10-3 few CAISEFSTGGSYEQYF TGTGCCATCAGTGAGTTTTCGACAGGCGGTTCCTACGAGCAGTACTTC
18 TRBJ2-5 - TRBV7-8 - CASSPPRATQAIQETQYF TGTGCCAGCAGCCCTCCCAGGGCCACCCAAGCGATTCAAGAGACCCAGTACTTC
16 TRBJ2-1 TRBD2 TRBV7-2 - CASSLSWTSGNNEQFF TGTGCCAGCAGCTTAAGTTGGACTAGCGGGAACAATGAGCAGTTCTTC
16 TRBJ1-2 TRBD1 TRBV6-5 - CASSSTRQGRLDGYTF TGTGCCAGCAGTTCCACGAGACAGGGGAGGCTCGATGGCTACACCTTC
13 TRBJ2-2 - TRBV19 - CATTLQGSGELFF TGTGCCACGACGTTACAGGGATCAGGGGAGCTGTTTTTT
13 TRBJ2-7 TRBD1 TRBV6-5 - CASRQGAIYEQYF TGTGCCAGCCGACAGGGGGCTATATACGAGCAGTACTTC
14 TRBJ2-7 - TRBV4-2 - CASSQGAVSYEQYF TGTGCCAGCAGCCAGGGGGCCGTCTCCTACGAGCAGTACTTC
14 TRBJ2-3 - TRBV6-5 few CASSWRASTDTQYF TGTGCCAGCAGTTGGAGAGCGAGCACAGATACGCAGTATTTT
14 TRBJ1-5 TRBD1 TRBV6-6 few CASSSGQNNQPQHF TGTGCCAGCAGCTCGGGACAGAACAATCAGCCCCAGCATTTT
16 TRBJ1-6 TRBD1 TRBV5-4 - CASSLGQGATNSPLHF TGTGCCAGCAGCTTGGGGCAGGGGGCGACCAATTCACCCCTCCACTTT
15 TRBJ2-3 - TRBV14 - CASSQDLFVGDTQYF TGTGCCAGCAGCCAAGATCTCTTTGTCGGGGATACGCAGTATTTT
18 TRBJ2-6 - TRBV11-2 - CASSSLMDSIAGANVLTF TGTGCCAGCAGCTCACTAATGGACAGTATTGCTGGGGCCAACGTCCTGACTTTC
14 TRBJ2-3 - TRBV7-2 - CASSNVRAADTQYF TGTGCCAGCAGTAATGTCAGGGCGGCAGATACGCAGTATTTT
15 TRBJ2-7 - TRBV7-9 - CASSFGPQSDYEQYF TGTGCCAGCAGCTTCGGTCCACAGTCGGATTACGAGCAGTACTTC
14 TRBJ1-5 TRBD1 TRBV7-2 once CASSSRQGSQPQHF TGTGCCAGCAGCTCCCGACAGGGGTCTCAGCCCCAGCATTTT
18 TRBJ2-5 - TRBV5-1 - CASSLAGGAGPYQETQYF TGCGCCAGCAGCTTGGCCGGTGGGGCAGGTCCCTACCAAGAGACCCAGTACTTC
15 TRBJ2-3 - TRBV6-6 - CASSSQTVRSDTQYF TGTGCCAGCAGTTCCCAGACAGTTCGTTCAGATACGCAGTATTTT
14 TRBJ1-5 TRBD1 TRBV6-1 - CASRNRGLNQPQHF TGTGCCAGCAGGAACAGGGGGCTGAATCAGCCCCAGCATTTT
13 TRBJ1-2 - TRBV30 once CAWRYSTNYGYTF TGTGCCTGGAGATACAGCACGAACTATGGCTACACCTTC
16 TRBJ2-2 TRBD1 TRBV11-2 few CASSPRTGKNTGELFF TGTGCCAGCAGCCCCCGGACAGGGAAGAACACCGGGGAGCTGTTTTTT
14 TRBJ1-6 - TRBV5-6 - CASSLGGKRAPLHF TGTGCCAGCAGCTTGGGAGGGAAAAGGGCACCCCTCCACTTT
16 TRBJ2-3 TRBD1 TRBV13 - CASSLLIQGAPDTQYF TGTGCCAGCAGCTTATTGATACAGGGGGCGCCAGATACGCAGTATTTT
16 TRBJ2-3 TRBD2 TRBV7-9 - CASSLAGAGSTDTQYF TGTGCCAGCAGCTTAGCAGGAGCGGGGAGCACAGATACGCAGTATTTT
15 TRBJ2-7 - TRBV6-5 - CASSRGQIRTYEQYF TGTGCCAGCAGTCGAGGACAGATTCGCACCTACGAGCAGTACTTC
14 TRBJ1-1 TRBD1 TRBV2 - CASSVNRGETEAFF TGTGCCAGCAGTGTTAACAGGGGGGAAACTGAAGCTTTCTTT
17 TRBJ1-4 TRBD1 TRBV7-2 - CASSLGVQGTANEKLFF TGTGCCAGCAGCTTAGGTGTACAGGGGACGGCTAATGAAAAACTGTTTTTT
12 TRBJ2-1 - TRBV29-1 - CSVVGQYNEQFF TGCAGCGTTGTTGGGCAGTACAATGAGCAGTTCTTC
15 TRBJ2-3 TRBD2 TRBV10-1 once CASSDPGLAPDTQYF TGCGCCAGCAGTGATCCGGGACTAGCTCCAGATACGCAGTATTTT
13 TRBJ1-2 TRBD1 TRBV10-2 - CASGETGGGGYTF TGCGCCAGCGGTGAAACAGGGGGCGGAGGCTACACCTTC
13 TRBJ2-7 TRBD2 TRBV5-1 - CASSGGPPYEQYF TGCGCCAGCTCGGGGGGGCCCCCCTACGAGCAGTACTTC